This entry lists 8 T cell receptor beta chains sequenced from one sample in a study of blood T cell repertoires in COVID-19. The data were produced by immunoSEQ multiplex PCR, yet TCRdb's version contains in-frame clones alone and is incomplete. The sample contains over 80,000 clones, around 88% of which appear only once. Sequencing was carried out using peripheral blood. Every receptor here comes from an elderly man with active or convalescent COVID-19.

The gene calls are TRBV18 and TRBJ1-5; D gene ambiguous. There are 13 residues in the CDR3. Germline CDR1 is KGHSH and CDR2 is LQKENI. V was pared by 2 bases and J by 5 bases, with 7 bases between. The CDR3 protein is CASSPATDQPQHF. For the CDR3, the DNA is TGTGCCAGCTCACCAGCCACAGATCAGCCCCAGCATTTT. The entire variable domain, with the rest obtained from reference TRBV18 and TRBJ1-5, is as follows: NAGVMQNPRHLVRRRGQEARLRCSPMKGHSHVYWYRQLPEEGLKFMVYLQKENIIDESGMPKERFSAEFPKEGPSILRIQQVVRGDSAAYFCASSPATDQPQHFGDGTRLSIL.

The V and J genes are TRBV3-1 (or the pseudogene TRBV3-2) and TRBJ2-1, with TRBD2 identical over 7 bases. Germline values: CDR1 LGHDT, CDR2 YNNKEL (reference sequence). V trimming: 0 bases; J trimming: 0 bases; junction bases outside the gene matches: 2. This CDR3 has 16 amino acids. Here the CDR3 reads CASSQDRTSSYNEQFF. The CDR3 region has the DNA TGTGCCAGCAGCCAAGATCGGACTAGCTCCTACAATGAGCAGTTCTTC.

The rearrangement joins TRBV18 to TRBJ2-7; D may be TRBD2 (6 bases). There are 18 residues in the CDR3. Germline V gene data show CDR1 as KGHSH and CDR2 as LQKENI. The ends were cut back, 6 bases at V and 2 bases at J, with 26 bases in the middle. CDR3 nucleotides: TGTGCCAGCTCGCAACTGGGGGGAGAGTTCAGCGCGACCTACGAGCAGTACTTC. This sequence encodes CASSQLGGEFSATYEQYF.

The chain employs TRBV6-5 and TRBJ2-7; 7 nucleotides line up with TRBD1. This CDR3 contains 14 residues. Germline V lookup: CDR1 MNHEY, CDR2 SVGAGI. J lost 3 bases, V lost 5 bases, and 7 bases had no gene match. The CDR3 protein is CASSLGQALYEQYF. CDR3 DNA: TGTGCCAGCAGTCTCGGACAGGCCCTCTACGAGCAGTACTTC.

The rearrangement joins TRBV7-2 to TRBJ2-3; TRBD2 agrees at 13 bases. Germline CDR1 and CDR2: SGHTA and FQGNSA. The CDR3 spans 17 residues. V trimming: 1 base; J trimming: 6 bases; junction bases outside the gene matches: 7. CDR3 sequence: CASSLERLAGGLDTQYF. CDR3 sequence (DNA): TGTGCCAGCAGCTTAGAAAGACTAGCGGGAGGATTGGATACGCAGTATTTT.

The chain has TRBV5-6 and TRBJ1-1; D might be TRBD1 (6 bases). Trimming took off 1 base at V and 4 bases at J, with 11 bases between the two ends. From germline, CDR1 is SGHDT and CDR2 YYEEEE. The CDR3 consists of 14 residues. The DNA of the CDR3 is TGTGCCAGCAGCTTGCAGGGGAGAAGCACTGAAGCTTTCTTT. Its protein product is CASSLQGRSTEAFF.

The gene calls are TRBV4-1 and TRBJ2-7, with TRBD1 identical over 9 bases. Germline-derived CDR1 and CDR2 are MGHRA and YSYEKL. This CDR3 contains 16 residues. V dropped 0 bases and J dropped 4; count of bases not matched to a gene: 7. This chain's CDR3 is CASSQDGGTGRYEQYF. CDR3 in DNA: TGCGCCAGCAGCCAAGATGGTGGGACAGGGAGGTACGAGCAGTACTTC.

The chain couples TRBV28 to TRBJ1-6; D gene uncertain. The CDR3 is 13 amino acids. V lost 5 bases to trimming and J lost 6 bases, with 8 bases between them. The germline gives CDR1 MDHEN, CDR2 SYDVKM. CDR3 amino acids: CASSPRLNSPLHF. CDR3 in DNA: TGTGCCAGCAGTCCTCGACTTAATTCACCCCTCCACTTT. Full variable domain (outside the CDR3, taken from reference TRBV28 and TRBJ1-6): DVKVTQSSRYLVKRTGEKVFLECVQDMDHENMFWYRQDPGLGLRLIYFSYDVKMKEKGDIPEGYSVSREKKERFSLILESASTNQTSMYLCASSPRLNSPLHFGNGTRLTVT.